The clone carrying this T cell receptor (beta chain) was seen a few times. Its target is unknown. The sample is drawn from a study of identical twins. General study points: Compared with unrelated sharing, twin-shared out-of-frame alpha sequences had more low-probability sequences.

With 5 bases clipped from V and 4 bases from J, the junction kept 6 bases outside the gene matches. This CDR3 has 14 amino acids. Germline CDR1 reads DFQATT; CDR2 reads SNEGSKA (reference sequence). TCRdb re-called the 5' RACE reads with MiXCR, one entry per CDR3 protein. The sample holds approximately 470,000 distinct CDR3 sequences, around 14% seen once. These data are also associated with another study on yellow fever vaccine responses in identical twins.

The chain links TRBV20-1 to TRBJ2-1; 9 nucleotides align to TRBD2. Material: CD4+ T cells sorted from blood. The TCR originated in a woman between 18 and 30 years old in good health. CDR3 bases: TGCAGTGCTCATAGCGGGAGTGGTTACAATGAGCAGTTCTTC. This codes for CSAHSGSGYNEQFF.